This TCR delta chain was sequenced during a study of γδ T cells in repeated Plasmodium falciparum infection. The overall study: Malian children with intense seasonal malaria exposure were compared with matched Australian children. Sampling occurred at baseline, pre-infection for selected infections, and 21 days post-infection. General observations from the study: Vgamma9/Vdelta2+ T cells showed a stable polyclonal repertoire with shared TCRgamma sequences. Malian children's Vdelta2-negative repertoires appeared more expanded and less diverse than Australians'.

Vgamma9/Vdelta2+ and Vdelta2-negative gammadelta T cells were flow-sorted from PBMC for bulk sequencing. TCRdb called clones anew from the multiplex PCR reads with CATT. The sample comprises tens of thousands of delta-chain clones, 0.8% to 1% of which are singletons, and 7.5% to 10% rests with the top ten. About this clone itself: Its specificity is unknown. The protein held in TCRdb is that of a much larger clone and does not match this DNA's translation at residue 7, likely because of a read error; the protein shown is translated from the DNA.

Germline assignment: CDR1 TSWWSYY and CDR2 QGS. V dropped 2 bases and J dropped 0; count of bases not matched to a gene: 22. CDR3 size: 23 residues. The receptor's source is a pool of human donors (malaria-infected and uninfected, not separated). The chain combines TRDV1 with TRDJ1, with 12 bases aligning to TRDD3. Sequencing input: gamma-delta T cells from blood. CDR3 amino acids: CALGETSGLPSVLGDTYTDKLIF. The CDR3 DNA reads TGTGCTCTTGGGGAAACTTCAGGTCTTCCCTCGGTACTGGGGGATACTTACACCGATAAACTCATCTTT.